Below are 19 T cell receptor beta chains sequenced from a single sample in a study of T cell responses to AZD1222 COVID-19 vaccine. TCRdb's copy holds only in-frame clones and misses some; the assay was immunoSEQ multiplex PCR. The data contain roughly 100,000 clones, roughly nine tenths of them singletons. This specimen consisted of peripheral blood, obtained on day 0 of AZD1222 vaccination. The receptors shown here come from an adult in good health.

This chain uses TRBV7-3 with TRBJ1-6; D is ambiguous. V lost 3 bases to trimming and J lost 9 bases, with 15 bases between them. CDR1 is SGHTA and CDR2 is FQGTGA in the germline V gene. The CDR3 runs 15 residues. The CDR3 spells CASSFTANPLSPLHF. The CDR3 DNA reads as TGTGCCAGCAGCTTTACAGCGAACCCGCTTTCACCCCTCCACTTT.

The chain has TRBV12-3 or TRBV12-4 and TRBJ2-3; the D gene is possibly TRBD1 (5 bases). Trimming removed 5 bases from V and 8 bases from J, with 11 bases in between. The CDR3 spans 12 residues. This CDR3 is CASSAGPGTQYF. In DNA, the CDR3 is TGTGCCAGCAGTGCAGGGCCTGGTACGCAGTATTTT.

This CDR3 is CAWSWTGGTEAFF. In nucleotides, the CDR3 is TGTGCCTGGAGTTGGACAGGAGGAACTGAAGCTTTCTTT. The chain combines TRBV30 with TRBJ1-1, with 7 bases aligning to TRBD1. The CDR3 sequence is 13 residues long. CDR1 is GTSNPN, CDR2 SVGIG, per germline (reference sequence). The V segment lost 2 bases and the J segment 5 bases; nucleotides outside the gene matches: 5.

The V call is TRBV12-3 or TRBV12-4, the J call TRBJ1-2; D not certain. Trimming took 2 bases from V and 0 from J, leaving 4 bases between them. This CDR3 spans 13 amino acids. As DNA, the CDR3 is TGTGCCAGCAGTTTATTGGCTAACTATGGCTACACCTTC. Residues: CASSLLANYGYTF.

CDR3 DNA sequence: TGTGCCAGTAGTAGATTCGTACACCTGAACACTGAAGCTTTCTTT. Its translation: CASSRFVHLNTEAFF. V and J are TRBV19 and TRBJ1-1; the D is unclear. V shed 4 bases and J shed 0 bases, with 12 bases lying between them. CDR3 length: 15 residues. Germline assignment: CDR1 LNHDA and CDR2 SQIVND (reference sequence).

This clone was seen a single time. The CDR3: CASSELGVGGGYEQYF. CDR3 bases: TGTGCCAGCAGTGAATTGGGGGTCGGCGGGGGCTACGAGCAGTACTTC. The chain uses TRBV25-1 and TRBJ2-7, with 7 bases aligning to TRBD2. Trimming cost V 1 base and J 3 bases; bases outside gene matches: 9. CDR1 is MGHDK and CDR2 is SYGVNS in the germline V gene. The length of the CDR3 is 16 residues.

The rearrangement links TRBV6-5 to TRBJ1-6, with a possible D match to TRBD1 (6 bases). The CDR3 is 15 amino acids. V was pared by 2 bases and J by 11 bases, with 16 bases between. Germline values: CDR1 MNHEY, CDR2 SVGAGI. The chain's CDR3 is CASSYSRDTDTPLHF. DNA for the CDR3: TGTGCCAGCAGTTACAGTAGGGACACGGATACACCCCTCCACTTT.

The chain carries TRBV12-3 or TRBV12-4 and TRBJ2-7, with D perhaps matching TRBD1 (6 bases). The CDR3 covers 12 residues. V was shortened by 5 bases and J by 4 bases, with 9 bases between the two germline ends. The CDR3 reads CASSLTGYEQYF. The CDR3 DNA follows: TGTGCCAGCAGTCTTACAGGGTACGAGCAGTACTTC.

The chain employs TRBV11-3 and TRBJ1-6; the D gene is possibly TRBD1 (6 bases). The germline V gene has CDR1 SGHNT and CDR2 YENEEA. V lost 5 bases to trimming and J lost 14 bases, with 19 bases between them. The CDR3 runs to 14 residues. This CDR3 reads CASSATPTGGTLHF. CDR3 bases: TGTGCCAGCAGCGCCACCCCGACAGGAGGGACCCTCCACTTT.

The chain joins TRBV5-1 to TRBJ2-5, with 8 bases aligning to TRBD2. J gave up 5 bases and V 4 bases, and 7 bases lay outside the gene matches. Germline V lookup: CDR1 SGHRS, CDR2 YFSETQ. The CDR3 consists of 14 residues. CDR3 DNA: TGCGCCAGCAGCGGCGGGGGGCCAGGGGAGACCCAGTACTTC. Amino acid sequence: CASSGGGPGETQYF.

CDR3 nucleotides: TGTGCCAGCAGCTTACTACGGGACAGGGGACCTTACGAGCAGTACTTC. It encodes CASSLLRDRGPYEQYF. V and J are TRBV11-2 and TRBJ2-7, with 10 bases identical to TRBD1. The germline gives CDR1 SGHAT, CDR2 FQNNGV. With V trimmed by 2 bases and J by 4 bases, 8 bases remained unmatched. CDR3 length: 16 amino acids. The entire variable domain, with the rest obtained from reference TRBV11-2 and TRBJ2-7, is as follows: EAGVAQSPRYKIIEKRQSVAFWCNPISGHATLYWYQQILGQGPKLLIQFQNNGVVDDSQLPKDRFSAERLKGVDSTLKIQPAKLEDSAVYLCASSLLRDRGPYEQYFGPGTRLTVT.

The chain couples TRBV10-3 to TRBJ1-5; D unclear. The CDR3 spans 13 residues. Germline loops: CDR1 ENHRY, CDR2 SYGVKD. Trimming shortened V by 7 bases and J by 8 bases, and 15 bases separated the two germline ends. This CDR3 is CAINRGSQEPQHF. The CDR3 nucleotides are TGTGCCATCAACCGAGGGTCTCAAGAGCCCCAGCATTTT.

The gene calls are TRBV7-9 and TRBJ2-7, with 9 bases that match TRBD2. V lost 5 bases to trimming and J lost 5 bases; unmatched junction nucleotides: 10. From germline, CDR1 is SEHNR and CDR2 FQNEAQ (reference sequence). This CDR3 comprises 15 residues. The CDR3: CASSPQNSGGDEQYF. The CDR3 nucleotides read TGTGCCAGCAGCCCCCAGAATAGCGGGGGCGACGAGCAGTACTTC.

This clone was seen a single time. This chain connects TRBV19 to TRBJ1-2; 8 bases are shared with TRBD1. The germline CDR1 and CDR2 sequences are LNHDA and SQIVND (reference sequence). This CDR3 is built from 12 residues. The V gene end was trimmed by 8 bases and the J gene end by 5 bases; junction bases not matched to a gene: 4. CDR3 region: CASLDRVYGYTF. The CDR3 nucleotides read TGTGCCAGTTTGGACAGGGTATATGGCTACACCTTC.

The chain employs TRBV30 and TRBJ1-5; 8 positions match TRBD1. CDR3 size: 13 residues. CDR1 GTSNPN and CDR2 SVGIG come from the germline V gene (reference sequence). Germline trimming cut 8 bases from V and 6 bases from J; bases unmatched to any gene: 9. In nucleotides, the CDR3 is TGTGCCGTCGACAGGGGAGAGGGTCAGCCCCAGCATTTT. Translated, it gives CAVDRGEGQPQHF.

The table lists this clone with a few counts. The chain carries TRBV2 and TRBJ1-3, with 7 bases identical to TRBD1. With 5 bases clipped from V and 4 bases from J, the junction kept 8 bases outside the gene matches. Per germline, CDR1 SNHLY and CDR2 FYNNEI. The CDR3 has 15 residues. This CDR3 is CASSQQGTAGNTIYF. The CDR3 region has the DNA TGTGCCAGCAGTCAGCAAGGGACAGCCGGAAACACCATATATTTT. The complete variable domain, with remaining parts taken from reference TRBV2 and TRBJ1-3, reads EPEVTQTPSHQVTQMGQEVILRCVPISNHLYFYWYRQILGQKVEFLVSFYNNEISEKSEIFDDQFSVERPDGSNFTLKIRSTKLEDSAMYFCASSQQGTAGNTIYFGEGSWLTVV.

This clone showed up just once. The chain uses TRBV9 and TRBJ1-6; TRBD1 matches at 10 bases. The CDR3 runs 15 residues. The germline V gene encodes CDR1 SGDLS and CDR2 YYNGEE. V shed 1 base and J 7 bases; nucleotides not matched to a gene: 2. Here the CDR3 DNA reads TGTGCCAGCAGCGTAATGACAGGGGGCAATTCACCCCTCCACTTT. Amino acids: CASSVMTGGNSPLHF.

The chain uses TRBV10-2 and TRBJ2-5, with TRBD2 identical over 11 bases. Germline V gives CDR1 WSHSY, CDR2 SAAADI. The V and J ends lost 8 bases and 4 bases, in that order; junction bases with no gene match: 9. This CDR3 contains 15 residues. The CDR3 DNA follows: TGCGCCAGCGACGGGACTAGCGGTCTAGGAGAGACCCAGTACTTC. It is translated as CASDGTSGLGETQYF.

This chain connects TRBV5-4 to TRBJ1-4, with D unresolved. Looked up from germline, CDR1 is SGHNT and CDR2 is YYREEE (reference sequence). The V end was cut by 1 base, the J end by 5 bases, with 9 bases between. The CDR3 is 14 residues long. For the CDR3, the DNA is TGTGCCAGCAGCTTGCGTCAGACAAATGAAAAACTGTTTTTT. This sequence encodes CASSLRQTNEKLFF.